This T cell receptor beta chain appears in the sequencing data of a study of OX40 agonist ivuxolimab in advanced cancers. Study-level background: Dose-escalation patients' cancers were hepatocellular carcinoma, melanoma, renal cell or head and neck cancer.

For this clone: Its specificity is not known. Different DNA sequences within this sample yield the same CDR3.

The assay was immunoSEQ multiplex PCR, and TCRdb's table has in-frame clones only and misses some. Of 45,000 or so clones detected, 70% to 85% appear once; the ten largest clones hold roughly 2.6%. Study outcomes and limitations: Some of the lowest clonal expansion was seen in partial responders at 0.1-3.0 mg/kg.

Looked up from germline, CDR1 is SGDLS and CDR2 is YYNGEE. The CDR3 runs to 14 residues. V lost 0 bases to trimming and J lost 1 base, with 6 bases between them. This receptor was obtained from an adult with an advanced solid tumor such as melanoma, head and neck, liver or kidney cancer. This chain uses TRBV9 with TRBJ2-3; D gene uncertain. This sample comprised CD4+ or CD8+ T cells sorted from blood, obtained in a trial of the OX40 agonist ivuxolimab. CDR3 coding DNA: TGTGCCAGCAGCGTAGTGGGCGGCACAGATACGCAGTATTTT. Translated, it gives CASSVVGGTDTQYF. Based on the CDR3 plus reference TRBV9 and TRBJ2-3, the full variable domain is DSGVTQTPKHLITATGQRVTLRCSPRSGDLSVYWYQQSLDQGLQFLIQYYNGEERAKGNILERFSAQQFPDLHSELNLSSLELGDSALYFCASSVVGGTDTQYFGPGTRLTVL.